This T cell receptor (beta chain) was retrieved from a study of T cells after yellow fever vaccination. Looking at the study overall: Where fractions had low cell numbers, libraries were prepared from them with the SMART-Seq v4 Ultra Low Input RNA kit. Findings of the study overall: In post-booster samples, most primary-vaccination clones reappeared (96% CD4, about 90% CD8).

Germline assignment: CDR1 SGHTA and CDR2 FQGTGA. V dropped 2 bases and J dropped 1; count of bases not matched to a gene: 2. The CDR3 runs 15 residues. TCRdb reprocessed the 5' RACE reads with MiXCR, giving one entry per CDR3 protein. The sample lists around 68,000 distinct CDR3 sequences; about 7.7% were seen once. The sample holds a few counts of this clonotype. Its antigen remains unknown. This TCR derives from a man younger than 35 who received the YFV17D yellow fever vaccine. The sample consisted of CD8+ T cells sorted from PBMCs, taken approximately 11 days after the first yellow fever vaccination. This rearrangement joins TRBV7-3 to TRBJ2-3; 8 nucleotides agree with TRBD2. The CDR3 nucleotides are TGTGCCAGCAGCTTACTAGCGGGCGGCACAGATACGCAGTATTTT. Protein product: CASSLLAGGTDTQYF. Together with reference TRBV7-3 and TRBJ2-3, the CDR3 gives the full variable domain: GAGVSQTPSNKVTEKGKYVELRCDPISGHTALYWYRQSLGQGPEFLIYFQGTGAADDSGLPNDRFFAVRPEGSVSTLKIQRTERGDSAVYLCASSLLAGGTDTQYFGPGTRLTVL.